This TCR beta chain originates from a study of long-term antiretroviral therapy in people with HIV. Version v3.0 of the immunoSEQ assay was performed at survey level. The table came from immunoSEQ multiplex PCR; TCRdb's copy has only in-frame clones and leaves some out. This sample carries about 29,000 clones, around nine tenths of them seen once, and the ten largest clones take nearly 7.5%. Looked up from germline, CDR1 is MGHRA and CDR2 is YSYEKL. V shed 2 bases and J 0 bases; nucleotides not matched to a gene: 7. The CDR3 has 16 amino acids. V and J are TRBV4-1 and TRBJ2-7, with 7 nucleotides matching TRBD2. The sequencing here drew on unsorted PBMCs, taken about 5 years before starting antiretroviral therapy. The TCR originated in a man aged 45-65 years with HIV. This chain's CDR3 is CASSQNLAGDSYEQYF. The CDR3 coding sequence is TGCGCCAGCAGCCAAAATTTGGCGGGAGACTCCTACGAGCAGTACTTC.